These 5 T cell receptor beta chains were all obtained from the same sample, sequenced in a study of PD-1 blockade in classical Hodgkin lymphoma. All the patients suffered relapse after autologous stem cell transplantation, and brentuximab vedotin exposure differed. Only in-frame clones appear in the TCRdb table, and some are missing; sequencing was by immunoSEQ multiplex PCR. The data show about 26,000 clones, about 67% seen once. The sample in question was peripheral blood mononuclear cells (PBMCs), obtained before the second cycle of nivolumab. The receptors originated from a human donor with classical Hodgkin lymphoma.

The V call is TRBV19, the J call TRBJ1-1; maybe TRBD1 (6 bases). CDR3 length: 12 amino acids. Deletions cut 7 bases from V and 6 bases from J, with 12 bases between. CDR1 is LNHDA, CDR2 SQIVND, per germline (reference sequence). The CDR3 DNA is TGTGCCAGTAATAACAGGGCCGCTGAAGCTTTCTTT. It translates to CASNNRAAEAFF. Full variable domain (remainder filled in from reference TRBV19 and TRBJ1-1): DGGITQSPKYLFRKEGQNVTLSCEQNLNHDAMYWYRQDPGQGLRLIYYSQIVNDFQKGDIAEGYSVSREKKESFPLTVTSAQKNPTAFYLCASNNRAAEAFFGQGTRLTVV.

This chain links TRBV18 with TRBJ1-1; D is perhaps TRBD1 (5 bases). The V end lost 3 bases, the J end lost 1 base, and 18 bases lay between the germline ends. The CDR3 runs to 17 residues. CDR1 KGHSH and CDR2 LQKENI come from the germline V gene. The CDR3, as DNA: TGTGCCAGCTCACCTTTTAACTCAGCGGGGCCGAACACTGAAGCTTTCTTT. Residues: CASSPFNSAGPNTEAFF.

This clone is labeled as medium-sized. The gene calls are TRBV5-6 and TRBJ1-6; 7 bases map to TRBD1. This CDR3 is built from 14 residues. After removal of 4 bases from V and 5 bases from J, the junction contained 3 bases not matched to a gene. Germline loops: CDR1 SGHDT, CDR2 YYEEEE. CDR3 in DNA: TGTGCCAGCAGCATCGGGACAGATAATTCACCCCTCCACTTT. Translation: CASSIGTDNSPLHF.

The chain recombines TRBV7-3 with TRBJ2-1; D is perhaps TRBD1 or TRBD2 (5 bases each). The germline V and J ends were trimmed by 5 bases and 12 bases, with 11 bases remaining between them. The CDR3 consists of 11 residues. Germline assignment: CDR1 SGHTA and CDR2 FQGTGA. CDR3 residues: CASSPGTGQFF. In DNA, the CDR3 is TGTGCCAGCAGCCCCGGGACGGGGCAGTTCTTC.

V and J are TRBV6-6 and TRBJ1-1, with D unresolved. This CDR3 has 10 residues. The germline V gene has CDR1 MNHNY and CDR2 SVGAGI (reference sequence). V lost 7 bases and J 5 bases, leaving 5 bases between the germline ends. CDR3 sequence reads: CASMGTEAFF. The CDR3 DNA follows: TGTGCCAGCATGGGGACTGAAGCTTTCTTT.